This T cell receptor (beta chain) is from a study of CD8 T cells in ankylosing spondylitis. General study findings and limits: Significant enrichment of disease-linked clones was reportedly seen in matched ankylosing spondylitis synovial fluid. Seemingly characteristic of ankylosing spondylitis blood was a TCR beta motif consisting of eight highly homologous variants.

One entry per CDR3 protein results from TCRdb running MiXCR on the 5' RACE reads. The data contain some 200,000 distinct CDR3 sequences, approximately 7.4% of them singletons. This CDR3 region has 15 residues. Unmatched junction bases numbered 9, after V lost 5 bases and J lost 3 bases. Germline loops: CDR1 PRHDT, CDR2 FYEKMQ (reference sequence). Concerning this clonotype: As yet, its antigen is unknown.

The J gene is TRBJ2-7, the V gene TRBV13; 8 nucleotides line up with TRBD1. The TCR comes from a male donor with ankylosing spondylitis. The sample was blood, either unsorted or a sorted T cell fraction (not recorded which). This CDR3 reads CASSLRTGLFYEQYF. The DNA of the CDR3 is TGTGCCAGCAGCCTCCGGACAGGGCTGTTCTACGAGCAGTACTTC.